Included here is one TCR beta chain sequence, with context. The antigen is unknown. The CDR3 spans 16 residues. V lost 2 bases and J 0 bases, leaving 13 bases between the germline ends. Germline CDR1 and CDR2: SGHTA and FQGTGA. Among the donors, all were Caucasian adults who lived in Nashville, Tennessee. The data belong to a study of shared clonotypes between healthy human individuals. Overall study: The plates for each donor numbered three CD4 naive, three CD4 memory, two CD8 naive and one CD8 memory.

Study results and caveats: Enrolling few donors narrowed the genetic and exposure-history diversity that was represented.

TCRdb's copy holds only in-frame clones and misses some; the assay was immunoSEQ multiplex PCR. The repertoire holds 1,100,000 or so clones, with approximately 80% as singletons. This receptor was taken from a man aged 18 to 30 in good health. Some clones in this sample may be carry-over from other donors' samples. The V and J genes are TRBV7-3 and TRBJ1-2; the D is unclear. Sample: memory CD4+ T cells from PBMCs. Subset given: CD45RA-negative fraction. For the CDR3, the DNA is TGTGCCAGCAGCTTATCCCTAGACACAGCTAACTATGGCTACACCTTC. This encodes CASSLSLDTANYGYTF.